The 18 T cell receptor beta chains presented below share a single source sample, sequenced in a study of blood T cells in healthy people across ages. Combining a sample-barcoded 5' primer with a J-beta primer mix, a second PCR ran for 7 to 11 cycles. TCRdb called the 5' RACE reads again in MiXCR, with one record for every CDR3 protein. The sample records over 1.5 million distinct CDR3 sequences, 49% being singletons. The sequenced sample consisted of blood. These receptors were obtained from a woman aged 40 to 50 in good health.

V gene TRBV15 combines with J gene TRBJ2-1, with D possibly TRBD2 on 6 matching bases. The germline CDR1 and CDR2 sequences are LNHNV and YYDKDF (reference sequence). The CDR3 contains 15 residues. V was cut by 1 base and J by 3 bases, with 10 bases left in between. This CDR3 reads CATSRVSEGYNEQFF. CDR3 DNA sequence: TGTGCCACCAGCAGAGTCTCGGAGGGCTACAATGAGCAGTTCTTC.

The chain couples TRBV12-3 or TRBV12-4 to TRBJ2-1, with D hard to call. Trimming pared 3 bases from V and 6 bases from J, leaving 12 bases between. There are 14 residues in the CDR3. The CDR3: CASSFTRASNEQFF. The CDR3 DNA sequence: TGTGCCAGCAGTTTCACCCGTGCTAGCAATGAGCAGTTCTTC.

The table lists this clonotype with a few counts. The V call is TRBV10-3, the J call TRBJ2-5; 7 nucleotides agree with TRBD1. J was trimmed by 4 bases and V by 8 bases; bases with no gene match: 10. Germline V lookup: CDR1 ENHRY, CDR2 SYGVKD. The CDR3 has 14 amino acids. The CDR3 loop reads CAIQARQGRETQYF. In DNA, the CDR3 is TGTGCCATCCAAGCTCGACAGGGCCGAGAGACCCAGTACTTC.

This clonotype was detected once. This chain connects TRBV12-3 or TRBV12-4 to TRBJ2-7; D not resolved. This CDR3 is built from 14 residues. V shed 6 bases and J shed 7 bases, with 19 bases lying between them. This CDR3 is CASRDRSSYNEQYF. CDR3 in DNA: TGTGCCAGCAGGGACCGAAGCTCCTACAATGAGCAGTACTTC.

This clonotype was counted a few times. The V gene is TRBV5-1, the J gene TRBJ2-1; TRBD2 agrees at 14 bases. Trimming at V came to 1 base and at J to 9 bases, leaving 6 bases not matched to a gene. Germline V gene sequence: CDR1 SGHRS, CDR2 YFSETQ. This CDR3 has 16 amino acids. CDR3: CASSLQTSGGASEQFF. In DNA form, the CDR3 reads TGCGCCAGCAGCTTGCAGACTAGCGGGGGGGCCAGTGAGCAGTTCTTC.

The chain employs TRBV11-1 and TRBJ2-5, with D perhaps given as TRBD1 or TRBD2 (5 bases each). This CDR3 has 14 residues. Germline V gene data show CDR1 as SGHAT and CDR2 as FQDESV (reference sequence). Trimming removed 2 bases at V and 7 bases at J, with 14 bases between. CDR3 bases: TGTGCCAGCAGCTTACCCGGGACGGCTGGGACCCAGTACTTC. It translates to CASSLPGTAGTQYF.

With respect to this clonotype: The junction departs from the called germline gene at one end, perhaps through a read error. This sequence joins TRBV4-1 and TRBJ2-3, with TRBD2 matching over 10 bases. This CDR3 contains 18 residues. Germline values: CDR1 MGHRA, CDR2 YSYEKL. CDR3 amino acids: CASSQVSGGVLGTDAQYF. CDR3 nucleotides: TGCGCCAGCAGCCAAGTCAGCGGGGGGGTCTTAGGGACAGATGCGCAGTATTTT.

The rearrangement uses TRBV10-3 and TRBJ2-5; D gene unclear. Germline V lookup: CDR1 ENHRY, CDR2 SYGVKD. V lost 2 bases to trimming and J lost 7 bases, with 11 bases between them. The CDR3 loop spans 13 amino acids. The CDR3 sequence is CAISEAFSATQYF. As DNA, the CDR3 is TGTGCCATCAGTGAGGCTTTTTCCGCGACCCAGTACTTC.

The CDR3 region has the DNA TGCAGTGCTAGAGAGAGGGGCCGACGAGCTTTCTTT. Protein: CSARERGRRAFF. V and J are TRBV20-1 and TRBJ1-1; maybe TRBD1 (5 bases). This CDR3 contains 12 residues. Per the germline V gene, CDR1 is DFQATT and CDR2 is SNEGSKA (reference sequence). Between the trimmed V and J ends, which lost 0 bases and 10 bases, there was a span of 12 bases.

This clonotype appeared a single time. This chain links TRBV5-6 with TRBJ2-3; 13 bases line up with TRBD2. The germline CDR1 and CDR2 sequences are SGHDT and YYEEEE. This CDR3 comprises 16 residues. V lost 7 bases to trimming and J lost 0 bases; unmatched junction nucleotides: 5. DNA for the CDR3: TGTGCCAGCTTCACGGGACTAGCGGGGAGCACAGATACGCAGTATTTT. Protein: CASFTGLAGSTDTQYF.

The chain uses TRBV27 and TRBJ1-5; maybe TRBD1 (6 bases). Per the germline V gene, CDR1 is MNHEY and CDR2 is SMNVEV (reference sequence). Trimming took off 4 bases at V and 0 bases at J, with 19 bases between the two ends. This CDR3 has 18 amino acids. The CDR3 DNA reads TGTGCCAGCAGTTATCGGGTACCGGGGGGGCTTAGCAATCAGCCCCAGCATTTT. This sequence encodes CASSYRVPGGLSNQPQHF.

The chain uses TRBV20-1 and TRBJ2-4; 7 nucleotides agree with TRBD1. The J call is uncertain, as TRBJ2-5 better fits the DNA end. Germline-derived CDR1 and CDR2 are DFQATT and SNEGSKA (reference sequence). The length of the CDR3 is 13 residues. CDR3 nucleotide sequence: TGCAGTGCATCGGACAGGTTCGAAGAGACCCAGTACTTC. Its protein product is CSASDRFEETQYF.

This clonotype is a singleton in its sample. The CDR3 DNA reads TGCAGTGCTGGGGTCCCCGGGGGGGTGACCTACGAGCAGTACTTC. As protein: CSAGVPGGVTYEQYF. The chain employs TRBV20-1 and TRBJ2-7; 8 bases map to TRBD2. V gave up 5 bases and J gave up 2 bases; unmatched junction bases: 11. Germline values: CDR1 DFQATT, CDR2 SNEGSKA (reference sequence). CDR3 length: 15 amino acids.

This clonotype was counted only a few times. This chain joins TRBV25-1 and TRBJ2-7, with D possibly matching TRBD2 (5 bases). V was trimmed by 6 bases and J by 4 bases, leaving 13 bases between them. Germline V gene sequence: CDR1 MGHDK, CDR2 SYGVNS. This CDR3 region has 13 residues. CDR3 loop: CASSGFRGYEQYF. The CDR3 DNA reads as TGTGCCAGCAGCGGATTCCGGGGTTACGAGCAGTACTTC.

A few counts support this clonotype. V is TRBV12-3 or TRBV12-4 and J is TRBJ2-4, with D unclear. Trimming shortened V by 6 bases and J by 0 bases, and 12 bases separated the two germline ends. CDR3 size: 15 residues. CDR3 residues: CASRLAGPAKNIQYF. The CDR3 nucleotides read TGTGCCAGCAGGCTCGCAGGCCCAGCCAAAAACATTCAGTACTTC.

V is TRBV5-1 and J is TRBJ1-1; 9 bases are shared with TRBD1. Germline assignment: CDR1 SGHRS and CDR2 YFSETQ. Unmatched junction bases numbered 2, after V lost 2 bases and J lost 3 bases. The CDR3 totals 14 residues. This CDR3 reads CASSFDRGDTEAFF. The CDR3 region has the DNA TGCGCCAGCAGCTTCGACAGGGGGGACACTGAAGCTTTCTTT.

The CDR3 sequence is CASSPGLTFYGYTF. As DNA, the CDR3 is TGTGCCAGCAGCCCTGGGCTCACTTTCTATGGCTACACCTTC. The chain employs TRBV7-9 and TRBJ1-2; D is unclear. Germline CDR1 is SEHNR and CDR2 is FQNEAQ (reference sequence). V shed 5 bases and J shed 4 bases, with 14 bases lying between them. This CDR3 has 14 amino acids.

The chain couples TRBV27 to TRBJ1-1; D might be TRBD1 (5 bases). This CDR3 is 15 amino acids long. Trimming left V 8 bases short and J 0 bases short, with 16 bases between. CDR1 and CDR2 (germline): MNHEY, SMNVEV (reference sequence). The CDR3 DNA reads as TGTGCCAGCCGACCCCTCGGGACCGTGAACACTGAAGCTTTCTTT. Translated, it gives CASRPLGTVNTEAFF.